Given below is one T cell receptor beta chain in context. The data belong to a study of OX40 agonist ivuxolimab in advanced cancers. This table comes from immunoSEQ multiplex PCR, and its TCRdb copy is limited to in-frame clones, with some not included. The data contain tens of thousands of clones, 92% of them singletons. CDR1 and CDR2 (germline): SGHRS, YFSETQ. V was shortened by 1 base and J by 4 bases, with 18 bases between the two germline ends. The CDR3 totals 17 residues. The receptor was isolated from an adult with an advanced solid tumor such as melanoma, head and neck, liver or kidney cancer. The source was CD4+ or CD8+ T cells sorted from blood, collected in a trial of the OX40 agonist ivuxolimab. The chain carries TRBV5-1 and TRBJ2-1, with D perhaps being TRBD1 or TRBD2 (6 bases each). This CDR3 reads CASSLQTGPGAYNEQFF. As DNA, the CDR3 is TGCGCCAGCAGCTTGCAAACGGGACCGGGGGCTTACAATGAGCAGTTCTTC.